These T cell receptor beta chains were read from a single sample in a study of shared clonotypes between healthy human individuals. Profiling relied on immunoSEQ multiplex PCR, and the TCRdb table lists in-frame clones only, not all of them. The data contain under 600,000 clones, about 96% of them singletons. Sequenced material: naive CD4+ T cells sorted from blood. The receptors were sampled from a woman aged 30 to 39 in good health. Each CDR3 is given without its conserved first and last residue.

V: TRBV6-1; CDR3: ASSRDRFTGELF
V: TRBV15; CDR3: ATSRVVGAKNIQY
V: TRBV14; CDR3: ASSQDAGGGYNEQF
V: TRBV27; CDR3: ASSLYGDYGYT
V: TRBV7-6; CDR3: ASSLVYTAYPPRGTQY
V: TRBV5-8; CDR3: ASSSPPGDHEQY
V: TRBV25-1; CDR3: ASSESLGLGGRGNEQF
V: TRBV2; CDR3: ASRDRSSYNSPLH
V: TRBV11-2; CDR3: ASSLAGAYNEQF
V: TRBV7-6; CDR3: ASSPRQGRNTGELF
V: TRBV18; CDR3: ASSPRPGYQETQY
V: TRBV19; CDR3: ASRRGDSEEKLF
V: TRBV6-5; CDR3: ASRDQGTYYGYT
V: TRBV5-1; CDR3: ASSIGPVSGSNEQF
V: TRBV19; CDR3: ASSTGALAGARNEQF
V: TRBV19; CDR3: ASSTPRVSNTEAF
V: TRBV5-1; CDR3: ASSAGAQGGFSGNTIY
V: TRBV5-5; CDR3: ASSITTGGAGYT
V: TRBV6-5; CDR3: ASTEASGRSYEQY
V: TRBV25-1; CDR3: ASSPRGGGYYEQY
V: TRBV7-6; CDR3: ASLRASGRVGELF
V: TRBV29-1; CDR3: SVEGSAGNTEAF
V: TRBV10-2; CDR3: ASSESLLGTGGPYYGYT
V: TRBV28; CDR3: ASSFSTSGSTSLEQY
V: TRBV15; CDR3: ATRPGPYSYEQY
V: TRBV5-4; CDR3: ASSQTPGDRDGETQY
V: TRBV5-4; CDR3: ASSWDRDSGNTIY
V: TRBV19; CDR3: ASRGGPSGNTIY
V: TRBV14; CDR3: ASSQGRLSYEQY
V: TRBV7-2; CDR3: ASIPLGGKNIQY
V: TRBV28; CDR3: ASGQPRETDTQY
V: TRBV4-1; CDR3: ASSRTGTEEQY
V: TRBV11-2; CDR3: ASRTGRRSYEQY
V: TRBV5-1; CDR3: ASSLESGFYGYT
V: TRBV4-1; CDR3: ASSRLNEQF
V: TRBV19; CDR3: ASSPRQGSDEQY
V: TRBV18; CDR3: ASSPSQAGVYEQY
V: TRBV4-2; CDR3: ASSLLGSGDPEAF
V: TRBV7-8; CDR3: ASSLSAGSSYEQY
V: TRBV27; CDR3: ASRRAGQAMNTEAF